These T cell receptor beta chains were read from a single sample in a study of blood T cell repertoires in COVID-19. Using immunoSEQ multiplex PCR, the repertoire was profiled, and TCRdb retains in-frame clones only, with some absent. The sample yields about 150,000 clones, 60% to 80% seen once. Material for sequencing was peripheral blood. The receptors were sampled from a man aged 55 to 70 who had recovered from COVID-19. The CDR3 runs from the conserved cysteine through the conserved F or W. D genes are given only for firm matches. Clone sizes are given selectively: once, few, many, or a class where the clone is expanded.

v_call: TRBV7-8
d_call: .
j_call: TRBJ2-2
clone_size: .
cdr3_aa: CASSQGSNTGELFF
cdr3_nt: TGTGCCAGCAGCCAAGGGAGCAACACCGGGGAGCTGTTTTTT

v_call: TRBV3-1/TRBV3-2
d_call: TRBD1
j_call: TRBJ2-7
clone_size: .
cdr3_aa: CASSQGGQGFYEQYF
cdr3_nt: TGTGCCAGCAGCCAAGGAGGACAGGGGTTCTACGAGCAGTACTTC

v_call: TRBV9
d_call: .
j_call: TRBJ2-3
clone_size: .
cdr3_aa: CASSPLQGAGRGDTQYF
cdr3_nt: TGTGCCAGCAGCCCTCTTCAAGGGGCGGGGCGAGGAGATACGCAGTATTTT

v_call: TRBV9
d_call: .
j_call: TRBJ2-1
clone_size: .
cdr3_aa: CASSPTPGIYNEQFF
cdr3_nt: TGTGCCAGCAGCCCAACGCCAGGGATCTACAATGAGCAGTTCTTC

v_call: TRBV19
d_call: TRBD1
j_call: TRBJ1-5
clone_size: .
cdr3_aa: CASNEKGGFTGGNQPQHF
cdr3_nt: TGTGCCAGTAATGAGAAAGGGGGCTTCACGGGAGGCAATCAGCCCCAGCATTTT

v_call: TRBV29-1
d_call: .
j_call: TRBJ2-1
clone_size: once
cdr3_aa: CSTPAYNEQFF
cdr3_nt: TGCAGCACGCCGGCCTACAATGAGCAGTTCTTC

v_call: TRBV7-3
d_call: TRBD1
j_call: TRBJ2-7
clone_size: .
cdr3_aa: CASSLTGTGGLREQYF
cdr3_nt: TGTGCCAGCAGCTTAACTGGGACAGGGGGTTTGAGGGAGCAGTACTTC

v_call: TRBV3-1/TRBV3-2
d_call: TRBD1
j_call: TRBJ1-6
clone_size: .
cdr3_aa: CASSPTGAYNSPLHF
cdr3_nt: TGTGCCAGCAGCCCGACAGGGGCCTACAATTCACCCCTCCACTTT

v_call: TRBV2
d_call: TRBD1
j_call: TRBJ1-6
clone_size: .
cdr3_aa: CASSRDRGHSSPLHF
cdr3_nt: TGTGCCAGCAGCCGGGACAGGGGGCATAGTTCACCCCTCCACTTT

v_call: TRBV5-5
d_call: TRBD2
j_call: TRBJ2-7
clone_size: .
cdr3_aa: CASSNQGTSLYEQYF
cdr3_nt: TGTGCCAGCAGTAATCAGGGGACTAGTTTATACGAGCAGTACTTC

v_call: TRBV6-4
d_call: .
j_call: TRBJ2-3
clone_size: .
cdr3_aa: CASSGAATDTQYF
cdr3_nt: TGTGCCAGCAGTGGGGCCGCCACAGATACGCAGTATTTT

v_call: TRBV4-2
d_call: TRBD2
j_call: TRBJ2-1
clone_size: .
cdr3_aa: CASSQAGLAGSSYNEQFF
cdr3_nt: TGTGCCAGCAGCCAAGCGGGCCTAGCGGGGAGCTCCTACAATGAGCAGTTCTTC

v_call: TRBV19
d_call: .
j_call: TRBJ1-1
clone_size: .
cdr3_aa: CATSSSGFRTTKFNTEAFF
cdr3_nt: TGTGCCACAAGTTCTTCCGGGTTCCGGACAACCAAATTCAACACTGAAGCTTTCTTT

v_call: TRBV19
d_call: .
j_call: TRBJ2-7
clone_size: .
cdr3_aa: CASSMRQSYEQYF
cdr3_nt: TGTGCCAGTAGTATGAGGCAAAGCTACGAGCAGTACTTC

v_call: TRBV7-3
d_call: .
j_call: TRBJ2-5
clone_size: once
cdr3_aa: CASSLTPGQGKETQYF
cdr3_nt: TGTGCCAGCAGCTTAACGCCTGGTCAGGGCAAGGAGACCCAGTACTTC

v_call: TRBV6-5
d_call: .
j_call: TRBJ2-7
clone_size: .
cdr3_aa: CASRANYGEQYF
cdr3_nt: TGTGCCAGCAGGGCAAATTATGGCGAGCAGTACTTC

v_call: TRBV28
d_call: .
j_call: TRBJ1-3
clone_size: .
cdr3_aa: CASSLLQWAGNTIYF
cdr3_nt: TGTGCCAGCAGCTTACTCCAGTGGGCGGGAAACACCATATATTTT

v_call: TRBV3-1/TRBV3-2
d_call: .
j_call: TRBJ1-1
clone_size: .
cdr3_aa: CASSPTGARTEAFF
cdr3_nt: TGTGCCAGCAGTCCCACAGGAGCAAGGACTGAAGCTTTCTTT

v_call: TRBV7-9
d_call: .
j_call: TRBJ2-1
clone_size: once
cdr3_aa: CASSPGLLGQFF
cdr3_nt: TGTGCCAGCAGCCCGGGACTTCTCGGGCAGTTCTTC

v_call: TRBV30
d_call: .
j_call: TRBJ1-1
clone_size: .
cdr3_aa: CAWSGGGEAFF
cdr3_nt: TGTGCCTGGAGTGGGGGAGGTGAAGCTTTCTTT

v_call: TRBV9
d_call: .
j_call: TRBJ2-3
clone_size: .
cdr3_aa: CASSDEEDTQYF
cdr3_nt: TGTGCCAGCAGCGACGAGGAGGATACGCAGTATTTT

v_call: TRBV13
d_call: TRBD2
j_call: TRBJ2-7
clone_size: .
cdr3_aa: CASSATSGGSLQYF
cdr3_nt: TGTGCCAGCAGCGCTACTAGCGGGGGGTCCCTCCAGTACTTC

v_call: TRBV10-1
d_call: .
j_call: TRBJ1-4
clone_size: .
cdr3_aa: CATGEKLFF
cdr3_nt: TGCGCCACCGGTGAAAAACTGTTTTTT

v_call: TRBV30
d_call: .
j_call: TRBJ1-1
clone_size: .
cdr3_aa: CAWSREGNTEAFF
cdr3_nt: TGTGCCTGGAGTAGAGAGGGAAACACTGAAGCTTTCTTT

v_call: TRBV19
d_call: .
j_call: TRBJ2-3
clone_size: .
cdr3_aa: CASSGRRVTDTQYF
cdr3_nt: TGTGCCAGTAGTGGACGGAGGGTCACAGATACGCAGTATTTT

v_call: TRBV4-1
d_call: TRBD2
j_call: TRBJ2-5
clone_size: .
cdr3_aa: CASSQDGLAEETQYF
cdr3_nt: TGCGCCAGCAGCCAAGATGGCCTAGCGGAAGAGACCCAGTACTTC

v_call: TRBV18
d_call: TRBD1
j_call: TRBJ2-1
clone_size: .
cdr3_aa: CASSPGTGGSNEQFF
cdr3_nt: TGTGCCAGCTCTCCCGGGACAGGAGGGTCCAATGAGCAGTTCTTC

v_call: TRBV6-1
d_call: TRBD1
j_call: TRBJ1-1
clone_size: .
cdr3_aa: CASSAPGQIMNTEAFF
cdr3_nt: TGTGCCAGCAGTGCACCGGGACAGATAATGAACACTGAAGCTTTCTTT

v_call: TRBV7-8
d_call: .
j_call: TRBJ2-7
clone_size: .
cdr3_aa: CASSLAGLAAAHSYEQYF
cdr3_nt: TGTGCCAGCAGCTTAGCAGGACTGGCTGCGGCCCACTCCTACGAGCAGTACTTC

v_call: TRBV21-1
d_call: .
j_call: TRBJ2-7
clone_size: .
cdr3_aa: CASSKGRYEQYF
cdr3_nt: TGTGCCAGCAGCAAGGGGCGCTACGAGCAGTACTTC

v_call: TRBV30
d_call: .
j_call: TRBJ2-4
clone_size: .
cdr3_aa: CAWTRAESANIQYF
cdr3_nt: TGTGCCTGGACCCGAGCGGAAAGCGCAAACATTCAGTACTTC

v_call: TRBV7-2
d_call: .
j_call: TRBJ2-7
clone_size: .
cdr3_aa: CASSYSSYEQYF
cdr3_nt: TGTGCCAGCAGTTATAGCTCCTACGAGCAGTACTTC

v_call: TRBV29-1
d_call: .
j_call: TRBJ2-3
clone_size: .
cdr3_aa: CSVERAPSSDTQYF
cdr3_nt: TGCAGCGTTGAGCGAGCTCCTAGCTCCGATACGCAGTATTTT

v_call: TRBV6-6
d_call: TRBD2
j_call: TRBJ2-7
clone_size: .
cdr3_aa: CASSYYSGGPYEQYF
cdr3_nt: TGTGCCAGCAGTTACTACAGCGGGGGCCCCTACGAGCAGTACTTC

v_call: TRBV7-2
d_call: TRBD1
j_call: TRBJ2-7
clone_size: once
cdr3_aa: CASSLVSGGSDEQYF
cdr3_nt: TGTGCCAGCAGCTTAGTTTCAGGGGGCAGCGACGAGCAGTACTTC

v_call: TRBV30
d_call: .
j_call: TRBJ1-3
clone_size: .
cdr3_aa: CACMSQGGNTIYF
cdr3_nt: TGTGCCTGCATGTCACAGGGAGGAAACACCATATATTTT

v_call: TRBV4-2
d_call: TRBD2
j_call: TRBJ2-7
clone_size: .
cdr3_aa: CASSQGLAGSQPYEQYF
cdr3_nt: TGTGCCAGCAGCCAAGGACTAGCGGGTTCGCAGCCTTACGAGCAGTACTTC

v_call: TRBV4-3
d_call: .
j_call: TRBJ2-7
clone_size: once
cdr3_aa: CASSKDYSSYEQYF
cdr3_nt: TGCGCCAGCAGCAAGGACTACAGCTCCTACGAGCAGTACTTC

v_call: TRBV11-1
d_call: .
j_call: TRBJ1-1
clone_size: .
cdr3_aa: CASSFGGATEAFF
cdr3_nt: TGTGCCAGCAGCTTTGGGGGGGCCACTGAAGCTTTCTTT

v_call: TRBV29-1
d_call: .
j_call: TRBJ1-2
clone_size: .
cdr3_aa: CSVKPGQSSGYGYTF
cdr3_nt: TGCAGCGTTAAACCGGGACAATCGTCCGGGTATGGCTACACCTTC

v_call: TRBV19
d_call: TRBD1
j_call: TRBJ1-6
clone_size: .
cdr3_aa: CASMRGRNSPLHF
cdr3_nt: TGTGCCAGTATGAGGGGGCGAAATTCACCCCTCCACTTT

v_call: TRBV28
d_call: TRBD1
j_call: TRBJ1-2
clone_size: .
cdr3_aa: CASSPRDRTNYGYTF
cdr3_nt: TGTGCCAGCAGTCCGAGGGACAGAACTAACTATGGCTACACCTTC

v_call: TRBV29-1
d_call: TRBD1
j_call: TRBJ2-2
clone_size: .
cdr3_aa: CSVARAGGPGELFF
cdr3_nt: TGCAGCGTTGCCCGGGCAGGGGGACCCGGGGAGCTGTTTTTT

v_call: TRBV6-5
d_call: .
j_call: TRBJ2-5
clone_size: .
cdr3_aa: CASSYQRGETQYF
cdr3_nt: TGTGCCAGCAGTTATCAGCGAGGGGAGACCCAGTACTTC